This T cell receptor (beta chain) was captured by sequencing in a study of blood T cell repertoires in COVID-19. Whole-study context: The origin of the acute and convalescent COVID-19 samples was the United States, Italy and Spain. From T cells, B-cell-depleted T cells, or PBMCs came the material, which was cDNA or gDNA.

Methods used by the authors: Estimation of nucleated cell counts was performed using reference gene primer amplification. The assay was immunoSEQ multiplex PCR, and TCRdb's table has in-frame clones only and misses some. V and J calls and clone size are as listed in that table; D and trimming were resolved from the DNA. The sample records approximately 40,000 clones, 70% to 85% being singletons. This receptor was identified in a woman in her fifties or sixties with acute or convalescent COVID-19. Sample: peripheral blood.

CDR3 DNA: TGTGCCAGCAGCCATTGGACAGGGAACACTGAAGCTTTCTTT. Translation gives CASSHWTGNTEAFF. The chain combines TRBV3-1 (or the pseudogene TRBV3-2) with TRBJ1-1; 7 bases match TRBD1. V was clipped by 3 bases and J by 1 base; unmatched bases: 2. The CDR3 runs to 14 residues. The germline V gene has CDR1 LGHDT and CDR2 YNNKEL (reference sequence).